The clone carrying this T cell receptor beta chain came up a few times. Its target is unknown. TCRB CDR3 was amplified from 2 ug genomic DNA or less. TCRdb's copy holds only in-frame clones and misses some; the assay was immunoSEQ multiplex PCR. Among fewer than 85,000 clones, about four fifths were seen once, and the ten largest hold 7% to 9.5%. This sample is drawn from a study of glioma-infiltrating T cells after dendritic cell vaccination. Study-level findings and limits: Estimated pretreatment TIL content predicted outcome after dendritic cell vaccination.

The CDR3 sequence is 13 residues long. Trimming pared 2 bases from V and 6 bases from J, leaving 10 bases between. The germline CDR1 and CDR2 sequences are MNHNS and SASEGT. This receptor was obtained from a human donor with glioblastoma. Sequences were derived from blood, sampled before dendritic cell vaccination. This rearrangement joins TRBV6-1 to TRBJ1-1; D might be TRBD1 (5 bases). DNA for the CDR3: TGTGCCAGCAGTGAATCCCGGGACTCTGAAGCTTTCTTT. Its translation: CASSESRDSEAFF.